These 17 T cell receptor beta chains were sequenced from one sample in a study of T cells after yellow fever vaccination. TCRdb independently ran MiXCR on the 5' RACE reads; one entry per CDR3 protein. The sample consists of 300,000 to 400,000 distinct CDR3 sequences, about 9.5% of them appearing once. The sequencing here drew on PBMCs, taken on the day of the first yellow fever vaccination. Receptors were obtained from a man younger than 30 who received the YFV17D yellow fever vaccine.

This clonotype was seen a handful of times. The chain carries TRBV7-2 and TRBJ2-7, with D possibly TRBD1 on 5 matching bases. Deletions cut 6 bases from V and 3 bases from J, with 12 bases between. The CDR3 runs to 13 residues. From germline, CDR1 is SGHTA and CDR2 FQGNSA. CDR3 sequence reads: CASRGSDSYEQYF. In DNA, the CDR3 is TGTGCCAGCAGGGGCTCTGACAGCTACGAGCAGTACTTC.

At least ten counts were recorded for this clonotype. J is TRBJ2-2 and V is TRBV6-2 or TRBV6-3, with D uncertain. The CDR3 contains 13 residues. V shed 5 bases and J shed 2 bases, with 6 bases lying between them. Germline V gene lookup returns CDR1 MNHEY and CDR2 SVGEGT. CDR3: CASSNLNTGELFF. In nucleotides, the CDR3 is TGTGCCAGCAGTAACCTCAACACCGGGGAGCTGTTTTTT.

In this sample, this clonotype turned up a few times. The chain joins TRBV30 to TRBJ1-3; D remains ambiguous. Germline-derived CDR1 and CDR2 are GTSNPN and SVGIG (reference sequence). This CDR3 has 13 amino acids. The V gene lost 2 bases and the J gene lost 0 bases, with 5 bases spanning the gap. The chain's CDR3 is CAWSRSSGNTIYF. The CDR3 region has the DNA TGTGCCTGGAGTCGGAGCTCTGGAAACACCATATATTTT.

CDR3 protein: CASSAGTSFSGTQYF. CDR3 DNA: TGTGCCAGCAGCGCTGGGACTAGCTTTAGTGGGACCCAGTACTTC. The J gene is TRBJ2-5, the V gene TRBV6-1, with 9 bases lining up with TRBD2. Germline CDR1 MNHNS, CDR2 SASEGT. This CDR3 is 15 amino acids long. The V and J ends lost 6 bases and 7 bases, in that order; junction bases with no gene match: 12.

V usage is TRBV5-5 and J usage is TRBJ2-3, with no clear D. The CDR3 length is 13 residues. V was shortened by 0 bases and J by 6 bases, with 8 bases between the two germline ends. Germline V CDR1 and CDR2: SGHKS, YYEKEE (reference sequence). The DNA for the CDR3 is TGTGCCAGCAGCTTGGCCTTTGGTGATACGCAGTATTTT. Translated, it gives CASSLAFGDTQYF.

In nucleotides, the CDR3 is TGTGCCTGGGGTCGACAGGGCTTACAAGAGACCCAGTACTTC. It encodes CAWGRQGLQETQYF. The V gene is TRBV30, the J gene TRBJ2-5, with 7 bases that match TRBD1. This CDR3 spans 14 amino acids. Trimming at V came to 5 bases and at J to 2 bases, leaving 8 bases not matched to a gene. Germline lookup yields CDR1 GTSNPN and CDR2 SVGIG (reference sequence).

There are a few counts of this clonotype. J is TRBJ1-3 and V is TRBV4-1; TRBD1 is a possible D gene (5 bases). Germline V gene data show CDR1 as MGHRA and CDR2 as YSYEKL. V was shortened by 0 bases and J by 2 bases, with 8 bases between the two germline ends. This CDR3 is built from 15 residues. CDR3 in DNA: TGCGCCAGCAGCCAAGATCGACAGCCTGGAAACACCATATATTTT. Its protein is CASSQDRQPGNTIYF.

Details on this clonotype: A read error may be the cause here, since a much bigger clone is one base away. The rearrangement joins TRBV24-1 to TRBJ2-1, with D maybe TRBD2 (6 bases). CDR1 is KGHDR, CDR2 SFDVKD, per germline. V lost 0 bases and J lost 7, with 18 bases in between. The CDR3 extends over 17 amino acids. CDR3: CATSDLPVWGGSNEQFF. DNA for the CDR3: TGTGCCACCAGTGATTTGCCAGTGTGGGGAGGATCTAATGAGCAGTTCTTC.

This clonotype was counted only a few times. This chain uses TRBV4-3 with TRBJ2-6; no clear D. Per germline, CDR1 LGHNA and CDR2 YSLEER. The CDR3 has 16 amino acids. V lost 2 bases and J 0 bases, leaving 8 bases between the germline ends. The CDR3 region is CASSQSPGSGANVLTF. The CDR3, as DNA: TGCGCCAGCAGCCAATCCCCGGGCTCTGGGGCCAACGTCCTGACTTTC.

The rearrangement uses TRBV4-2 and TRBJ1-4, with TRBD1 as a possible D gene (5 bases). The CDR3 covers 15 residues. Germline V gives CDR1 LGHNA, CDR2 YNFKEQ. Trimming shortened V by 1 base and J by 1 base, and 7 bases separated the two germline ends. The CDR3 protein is CASSQGGGTNEKLFF. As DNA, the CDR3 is TGTGCCAGCAGCCAAGGGGGCGGAACTAATGAAAAACTGTTTTTT.

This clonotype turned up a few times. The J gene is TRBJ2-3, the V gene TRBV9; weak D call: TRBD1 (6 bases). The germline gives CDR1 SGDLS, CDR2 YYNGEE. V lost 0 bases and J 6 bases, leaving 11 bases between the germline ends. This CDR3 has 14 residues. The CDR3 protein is CASSVEVRGDTQYF. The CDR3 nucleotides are TGTGCCAGCAGCGTAGAGGTGAGGGGGGATACGCAGTATTTT.

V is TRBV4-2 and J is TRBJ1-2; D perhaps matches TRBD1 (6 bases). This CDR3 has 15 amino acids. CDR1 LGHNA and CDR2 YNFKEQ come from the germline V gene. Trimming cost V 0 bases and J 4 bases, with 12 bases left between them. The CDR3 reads CASSQDQGQPYGYTF. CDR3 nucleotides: TGTGCCAGCAGCCAAGATCAAGGACAGCCCTATGGCTACACCTTC.

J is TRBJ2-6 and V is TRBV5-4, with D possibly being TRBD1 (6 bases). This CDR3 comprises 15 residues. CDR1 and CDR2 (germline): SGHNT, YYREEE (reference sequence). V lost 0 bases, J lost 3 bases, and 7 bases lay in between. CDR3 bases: TGTGCCAGCAGCTTGGGGGGGCTTGGGGCCAACGTCCTGACTTTC. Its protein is CASSLGGLGANVLTF. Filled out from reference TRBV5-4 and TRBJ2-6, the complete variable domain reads ETGVTQSPTHLIKTRGQQVTLRCSSQSGHNTVSWYQQALGQGPQFIFQYYREEENGRGNFPPRFSGLQFPNYSSELNVNALELDDSALYLCASSLGGLGANVLTFGAGSRLTVL.

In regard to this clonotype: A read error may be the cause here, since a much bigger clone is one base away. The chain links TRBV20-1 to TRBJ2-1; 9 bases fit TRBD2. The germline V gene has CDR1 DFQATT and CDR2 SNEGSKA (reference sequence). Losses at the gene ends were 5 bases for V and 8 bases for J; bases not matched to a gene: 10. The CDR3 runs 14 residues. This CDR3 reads CSALLTGGGDEQFF. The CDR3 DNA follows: TGCAGTGCTTTATTGACTGGCGGGGGGGATGAGCAGTTCTTC.

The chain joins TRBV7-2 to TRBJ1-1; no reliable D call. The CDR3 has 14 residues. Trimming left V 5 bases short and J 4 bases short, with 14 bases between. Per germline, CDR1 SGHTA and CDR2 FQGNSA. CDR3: CASSPYSPGTEAFF. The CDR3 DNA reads TGTGCCAGCAGCCCTTATTCGCCGGGCACTGAAGCTTTCTTT.

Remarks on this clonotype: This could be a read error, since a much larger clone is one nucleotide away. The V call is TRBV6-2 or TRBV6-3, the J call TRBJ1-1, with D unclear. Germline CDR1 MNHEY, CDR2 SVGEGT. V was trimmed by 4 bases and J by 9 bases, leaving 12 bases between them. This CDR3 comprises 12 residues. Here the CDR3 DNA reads TGTGCCAGCAGTTGCACTGCAGGCCAAGCTTTCTTT. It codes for CASSCTAGQAFF.

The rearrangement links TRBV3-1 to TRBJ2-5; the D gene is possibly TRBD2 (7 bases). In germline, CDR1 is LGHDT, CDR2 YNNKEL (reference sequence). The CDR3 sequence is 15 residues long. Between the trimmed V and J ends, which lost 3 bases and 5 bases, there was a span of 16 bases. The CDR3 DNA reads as TGTGCCAGCAGCCACGTGCGGGGGCCCCGGGAGACCCAGTACTTC. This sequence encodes CASSHVRGPRETQYF.